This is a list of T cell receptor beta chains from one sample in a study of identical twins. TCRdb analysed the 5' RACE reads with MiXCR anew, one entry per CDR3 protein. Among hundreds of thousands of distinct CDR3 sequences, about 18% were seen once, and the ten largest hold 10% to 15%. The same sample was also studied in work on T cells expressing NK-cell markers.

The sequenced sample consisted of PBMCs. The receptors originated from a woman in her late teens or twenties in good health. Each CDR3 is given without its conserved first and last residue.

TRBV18 ASSLAGSRGEQY
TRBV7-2 ASSADRAAIYEQY
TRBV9 ASSVQSDHTDTQY
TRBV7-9 ASSTGGSETEAF
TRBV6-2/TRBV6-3 ASSYPLAGLPADTQY
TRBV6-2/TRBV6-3 ASSPGTVVQETQY
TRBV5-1 ASTWTGPDTQY
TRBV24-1 ATSDNPSAYNEQF
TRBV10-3 AITEGTEAF
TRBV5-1 ASSLVGPKNIQY
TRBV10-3 AIRAGGYEQY
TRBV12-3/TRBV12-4 ASSWGHTLETQY
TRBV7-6 ASSFNRATNEKLF
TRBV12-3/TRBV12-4 ASSANRGRNTGELF
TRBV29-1 SVEDVRGYT
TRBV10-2 ASCAARWTGELF
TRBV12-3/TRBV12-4 ASSSHAGGLSEQF
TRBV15 ATSRGGNYNEQF
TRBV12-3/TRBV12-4 ASNIQGGGNEKLF
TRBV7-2 ASSLPGRDIDNTQY
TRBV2 ASSGELAMNTGELF
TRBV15 ATSRVRSGRANEQF
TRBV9 ASSVLSSSYNEQF
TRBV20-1 SATPGGELF
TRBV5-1 ASSARQGYNEQF
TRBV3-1 ASSQARGGTF
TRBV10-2 ASRDRAHYYEQY
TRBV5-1 ASTKNSGAYEQY
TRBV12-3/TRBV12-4 ASSSPREKLF
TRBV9 ASSAGESSYEQY
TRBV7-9 ASSLGFPSGNNEQF